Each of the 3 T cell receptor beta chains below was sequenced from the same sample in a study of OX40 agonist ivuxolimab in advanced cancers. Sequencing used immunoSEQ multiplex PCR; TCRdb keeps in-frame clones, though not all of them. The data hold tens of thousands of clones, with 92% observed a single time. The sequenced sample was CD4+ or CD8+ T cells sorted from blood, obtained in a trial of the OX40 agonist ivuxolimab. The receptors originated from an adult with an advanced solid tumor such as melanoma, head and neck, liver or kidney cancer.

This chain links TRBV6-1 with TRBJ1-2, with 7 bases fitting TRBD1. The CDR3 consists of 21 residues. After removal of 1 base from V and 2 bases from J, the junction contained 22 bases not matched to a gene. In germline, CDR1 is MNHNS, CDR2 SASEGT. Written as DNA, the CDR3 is TGTGCCAGCAGTGAAGAAGCTTATCCCCCTAGGAGGGGGCAGGAGAACTATGGCTACACCTTC. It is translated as CASSEEAYPPRRGQENYGYTF.

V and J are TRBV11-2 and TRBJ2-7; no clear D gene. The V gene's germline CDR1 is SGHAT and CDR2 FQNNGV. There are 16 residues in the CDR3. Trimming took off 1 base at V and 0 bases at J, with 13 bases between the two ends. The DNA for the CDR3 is TGTGCCAGCAGCTTAGCTGGATGGACCTTCTCCTACGAGCAGTACTTC. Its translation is CASSLAGWTFSYEQYF.

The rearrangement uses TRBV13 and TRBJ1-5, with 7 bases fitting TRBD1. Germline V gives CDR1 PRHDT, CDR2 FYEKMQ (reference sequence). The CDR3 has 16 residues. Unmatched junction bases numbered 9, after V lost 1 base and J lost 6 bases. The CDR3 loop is CASSLVGIRGTQPQHF. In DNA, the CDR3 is TGTGCCAGCAGCTTAGTCGGGATCAGGGGGACTCAGCCCCAGCATTTT.